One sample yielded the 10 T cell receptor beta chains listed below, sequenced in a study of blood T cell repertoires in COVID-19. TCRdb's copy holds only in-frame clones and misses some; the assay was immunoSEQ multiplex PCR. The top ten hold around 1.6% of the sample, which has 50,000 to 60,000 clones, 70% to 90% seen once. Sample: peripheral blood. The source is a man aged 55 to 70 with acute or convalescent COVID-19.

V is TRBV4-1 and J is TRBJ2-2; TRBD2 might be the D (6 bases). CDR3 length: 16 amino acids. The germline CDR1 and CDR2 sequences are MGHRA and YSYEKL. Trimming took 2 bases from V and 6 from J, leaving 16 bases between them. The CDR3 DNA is TGCGCCAGCAGCCAACCCGGGGGTGCAGGAGCCGGGGAGCTGTTTTTT. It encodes CASSQPGGAGAGELFF.

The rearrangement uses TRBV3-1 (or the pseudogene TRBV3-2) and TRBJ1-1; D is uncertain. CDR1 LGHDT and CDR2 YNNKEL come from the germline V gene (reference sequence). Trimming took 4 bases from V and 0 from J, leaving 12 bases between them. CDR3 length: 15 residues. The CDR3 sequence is CASSPFAGLNTEAFF. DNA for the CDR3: TGTGCCAGCAGCCCCTTCGCGGGGTTGAACACTGAAGCTTTCTTT.

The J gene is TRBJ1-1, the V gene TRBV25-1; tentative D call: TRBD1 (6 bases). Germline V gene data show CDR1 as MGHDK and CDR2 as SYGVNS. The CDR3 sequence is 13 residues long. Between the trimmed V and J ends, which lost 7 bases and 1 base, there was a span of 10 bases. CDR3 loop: CASKGDKNTEAFF. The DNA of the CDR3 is TGTGCCAGCAAAGGGGACAAGAACACTGAAGCTTTCTTT.

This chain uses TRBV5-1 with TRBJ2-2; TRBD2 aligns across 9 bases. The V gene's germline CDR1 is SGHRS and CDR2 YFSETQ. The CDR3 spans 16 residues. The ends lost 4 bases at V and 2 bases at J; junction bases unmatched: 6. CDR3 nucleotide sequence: TGCGCCAGCAGCACCGGGACTAGCAGCAACACCGGGGAGCTGTTTTTT. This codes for CASSTGTSSNTGELFF.

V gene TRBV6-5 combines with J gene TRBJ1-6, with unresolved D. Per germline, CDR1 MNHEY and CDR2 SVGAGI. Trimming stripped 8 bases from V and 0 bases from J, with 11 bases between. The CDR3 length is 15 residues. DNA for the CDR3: TGTGCCAGCTTCCTATACAGCTCCTATAATTCACCCCTCCACTTT. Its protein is CASFLYSSYNSPLHF.

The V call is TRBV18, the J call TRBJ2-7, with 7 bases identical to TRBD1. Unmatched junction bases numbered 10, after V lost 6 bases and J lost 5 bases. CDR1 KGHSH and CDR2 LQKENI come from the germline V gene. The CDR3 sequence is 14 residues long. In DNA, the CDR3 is TGTGCCAGCTCCCGAGACAGGGATCTGAACGAGCAGTACTTC. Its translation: CASSRDRDLNEQYF.

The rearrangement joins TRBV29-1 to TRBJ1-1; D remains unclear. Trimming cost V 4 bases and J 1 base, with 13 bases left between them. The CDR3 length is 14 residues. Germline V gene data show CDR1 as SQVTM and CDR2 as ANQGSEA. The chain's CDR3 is CSVAGITWNTEAFF. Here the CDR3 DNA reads TGCAGCGTTGCAGGCATAACTTGGAACACTGAAGCTTTCTTT.

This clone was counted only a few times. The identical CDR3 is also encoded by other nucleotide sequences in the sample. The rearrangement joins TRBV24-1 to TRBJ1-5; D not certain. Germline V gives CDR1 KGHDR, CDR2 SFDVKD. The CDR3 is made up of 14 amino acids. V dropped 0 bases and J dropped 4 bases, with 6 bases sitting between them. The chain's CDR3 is CATSDLSGNQPQHF. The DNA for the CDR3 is TGTGCCACCAGTGATTTGTCGGGAAATCAGCCCCAGCATTTT.

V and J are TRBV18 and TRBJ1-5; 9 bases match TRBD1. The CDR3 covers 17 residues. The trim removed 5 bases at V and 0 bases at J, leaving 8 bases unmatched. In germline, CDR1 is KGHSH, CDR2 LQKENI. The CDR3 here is CASSTTGGVHSNQPQHF. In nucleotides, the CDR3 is TGTGCCAGCTCAACGACAGGGGGTGTACATAGCAATCAGCCCCAGCATTTT.

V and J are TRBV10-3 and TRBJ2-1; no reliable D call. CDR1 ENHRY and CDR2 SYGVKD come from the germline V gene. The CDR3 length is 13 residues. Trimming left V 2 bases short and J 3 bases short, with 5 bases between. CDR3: CAISEAGYNEQFF. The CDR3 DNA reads TGTGCCATCAGTGAGGCAGGCTACAATGAGCAGTTCTTC.